This T cell receptor (beta chain) was captured by sequencing in a study of blood T cell repertoires in COVID-19. Study as a whole: Sources were T cells, B-cell-depleted T cells, or PBMCs; the material itself was cDNA or gDNA.

The V gene end was trimmed by 4 bases and the J gene end by 4 bases; junction bases not matched to a gene: 6. The CDR3 is made up of 14 amino acids. CDR1 is SGDLS and CDR2 is YYNGEE in the germline V gene. As handled by the study authors: Estimated nucleated cell counts came from reference gene primer amplification. Sequencing used immunoSEQ multiplex PCR; TCRdb keeps in-frame clones, though not all of them. That table furnishes V, J and clone size, whereas the DNA furnished D and trimming. The sample comprises about 260,000 clones, approximately 87% of which are singletons, and approximately 9% rests with the top ten.

The specimen was peripheral blood. J is TRBJ2-5 and V is TRBV9; TRBD1 aligns across 8 bases. The sequence was obtained from a human donor in a cohort sampled during active COVID-19. CDR3: CASSYAGGGETQYF. CDR3 sequence (DNA): TGTGCCAGCAGCTATGCAGGGGGCGGAGAGACCCAGTACTTC.